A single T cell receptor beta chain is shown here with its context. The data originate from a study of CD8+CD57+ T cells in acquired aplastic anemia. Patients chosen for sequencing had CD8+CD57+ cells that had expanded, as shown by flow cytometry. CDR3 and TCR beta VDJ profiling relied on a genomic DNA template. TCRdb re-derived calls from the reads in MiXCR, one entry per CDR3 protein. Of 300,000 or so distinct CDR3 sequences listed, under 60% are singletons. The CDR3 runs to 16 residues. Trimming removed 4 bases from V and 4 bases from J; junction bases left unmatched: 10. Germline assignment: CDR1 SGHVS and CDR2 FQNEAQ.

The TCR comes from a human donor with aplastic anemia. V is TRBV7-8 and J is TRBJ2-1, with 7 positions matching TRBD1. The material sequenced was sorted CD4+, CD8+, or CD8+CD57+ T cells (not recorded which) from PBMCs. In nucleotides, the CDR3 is TGTGCCAGCAGCTCTCCAGCCCGGGACAGATACAATGAGCAGTTCTTC. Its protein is CASSSPARDRYNEQFF.